These T cell receptor beta chains were read from a single sample in a study of shared clonotypes between healthy human individuals. Some clones are missing from TCRdb's copy, which holds only in-frame ones; the method was immunoSEQ multiplex PCR. This sample yields approximately 840,000 clones, of which 90% to 97% are seen a single time; around 0.25% belongs to the top ten. Sequencing was done on a sample of naive CD8+ T cells sorted from blood. Receptors originate from a man aged 30 to 45 in good health. The CDR3 runs from the conserved cysteine through the conserved F or W. The D gene is left open where the match is weak. Clone size is given for some rows only: seen once, a few or many times, or a class if the clone is expanded.

13	TRBJ2-5	TRBV25-1	.	.	TGTGCCAGCAGAGGCAGGGCGGGAGAGACCCAGTACTTC	CASRGRAGETQYF
14	TRBJ1-1	TRBV15	.	TRBD1	TGTGCCACCAGCGGAGGGGGCTTTTACACTGAAGCTTTCTTT	CATSGGGFYTEAFF
18	TRBJ2-3	TRBV7-2	.	.	TGTGCCAGCAGCTTATTATCGTGGAGGGACGGCTCGACAGATACGCAGTATTTT	CASSLLSWRDGSTDTQYF
16	TRBJ2-1	TRBV7-8	.	TRBD2	TGTGCCAGCAGCTCCGCTAGCGGGGCGTCCTACAATGAGCAGTTCTTC	CASSSASGASYNEQFF
12	TRBJ2-7	TRBV7-8	.	.	TGTGCCAGCAGCTCGCTAGGAGTCGAGCAGTACTTC	CASSSLGVEQYF
16	TRBJ2-7	TRBV27	.	TRBD2	TGTGCCAGCACTCCTCTCCTCGGGGGGACCTCCTACGAGCAGTACTTC	CASTPLLGGTSYEQYF
18	TRBJ2-1	TRBV27	.	TRBD2	TGTGCCAGCAGCATACCCACCCGAGCGGGACTAGCCCTAAATGAGCAGTTCTTC	CASSIPTRAGLALNEQFF
12	TRBJ2-7	TRBV30	.	.	TGTGCCTGGGAAGCAGGGGCCTACGAGCAGTACTTC	CAWEAGAYEQYF
14	TRBJ1-2	TRBV11-2	.	.	TGTGCCAGCAGCGGCTTATTAGGGAAGGTTAGCTACACCTTC	CASSGLLGKVSYTF
16	TRBJ2-7	TRBV6-1	.	TRBD1	TGTGCCAGCAGTGAACTACGACAGGGGATCTCCTACGAGCAGTACTTC	CASSELRQGISYEQYF
13	TRBJ2-7	TRBV7-2	.	.	TGTGCCAGCAGCTGGGGGACAACCTACGAGCAGTACTTC	CASSWGTTYEQYF
16	TRBJ2-2	TRBV7-9	.	TRBD1	TGTGCCAGCAGCTTTATTACAGGGGGAAACACCGGGGAGCTGTTTTTT	CASSFITGGNTGELFF
14	TRBJ2-7	TRBV5-1	.	.	TGCGCCAGCAGCTTGGAGGGAGCGGCCTACGAGCAGTACTTC	CASSLEGAAYEQYF
18	TRBJ2-7	TRBV7-9	.	TRBD2	TGTGCCAGCACCCACCGGGCAGCGGGAGGGGCCCGAATCTACGAGCAGTACTTC	CASTHRAAGGARIYEQYF
14	TRBJ2-1	TRBV4-3	once	.	TGCGCCAGCAGCCAAGATAAGGCAGGCAATGAGCAGTTCTTC	CASSQDKAGNEQFF
13	TRBJ2-7	TRBV2	.	.	TGTGCCAGTGGACGGTTGGTCTCCTACGAGCAGTACTTC	CASGRLVSYEQYF
16	TRBJ2-7	TRBV7-9	.	.	TGTGCCAGCAGCCACACTAGACCGGTGAGCCCCTACGAGCAGTACTTC	CASSHTRPVSPYEQYF
13	TRBJ1-2	TRBV29-1	once	.	TGCAGCGTTGAAGAACAGGGAGCGGAGGGCTACACCTTC	CSVEEQGAEGYTF
14	TRBJ2-5	TRBV27	.	.	TGTGCCAGCAGTTTCGGCGGGGAGGTAGAGACCCAGTACTTC	CASSFGGEVETQYF
13	TRBJ2-7	TRBV29-1	.	.	TGCAGCGTTGAAGATGCGGTCTCCTACGAGCAGTACTTC	CSVEDAVSYEQYF
17	TRBJ2-2	TRBV28	once	TRBD2	TGTGCCAGCAGCGACTTTGGCAGCGGGAAAATTACCGGGGAGCTGTTTTTT	CASSDFGSGKITGELFF
12	TRBJ2-2	TRBV6-1	.	.	TGTGCCAGCAGTGAAATCGCACGGGAGCTGTTTTTT	CASSEIARELFF
16	TRBJ2-3	TRBV27	.	.	TGTGCCAGCAGTCCATTCCGGGACTCCAGCACAGATACGCAGTATTTT	CASSPFRDSSTDTQYF
14	TRBJ2-2	TRBV11-2	.	.	TGTGCCAGCAGCTCGTACGGGGGACCCGGGGAGCTGTTTTTT	CASSSYGGPGELFF
14	TRBJ1-1	TRBV27	.	TRBD1	TGTGCCAGCAGCTTTAGACAGGGGGCCACTGAAGCTTTCTTT	CASSFRQGATEAFF
15	TRBJ2-7	TRBV27	.	.	TGTGCCAGCAGCGCCTCCTGGGGGAGCTCCTACGAGCAGTACTTC	CASSASWGSSYEQYF
15	TRBJ1-2	TRBV28	.	.	TGTGCCAGCAGTTTGACCCCGGGGGGCGACTATGGCTACACCTTC	CASSLTPGGDYGYTF
14	TRBJ2-5	TRBV10-2	.	.	TGCGCCAGCAGTGAGTCGAGGGGCCAAGAGACCCAGTACTTC	CASSESRGQETQYF
11	TRBJ2-1	TRBV9	.	.	TGTGCCAGCAGCGGCCTAAATGAGCAGTTCTTC	CASSGLNEQFF
13	TRBJ1-5	TRBV27	.	.	TGTGCCAGCAGTTTATCGAGCTTTCAGCCCCAGCATTTT	CASSLSSFQPQHF
15	TRBJ1-5	TRBV6-5	.	TRBD1	TGTGCCAGCAGTTTAGGGGGCGCAGATCATCAGCCCCAGCATTTT	CASSLGGADHQPQHF
16	TRBJ2-3	TRBV9	.	.	TGTGCCAGCAGCGTAGACAGGGCTAGTAGTGCAGATACGCAGTATTTT	CASSVDRASSADTQYF
15	TRBJ2-1	TRBV7-9	.	.	TGTGCCAGCAGCTTGCTAGCGAGCTCCTACAATGAGCAGTTCTTC	CASSLLASSYNEQFF